One and the same sample provided the 18 T cell receptor beta chains below, sequenced in a study of PD-1 blockade in classical Hodgkin lymphoma. Clones were read by immunoSEQ multiplex PCR, and TCRdb kept only the in-frame ones, dropping some. The data show about 24,000 clones, around 84% seen once. Specified time point: cycle 4 day 1 (C4D1), after less than 7 weeks of nivolumab. Every patient was affected by relapse after autologous stem cell transplantation, while exposure to brentuximab vedotin was not uniform. This specimen was peripheral blood mononuclear cells (PBMCs), taken before the fourth cycle of nivolumab. The receptors stem from a human donor with classical Hodgkin lymphoma.

The genes are TRBV19 and TRBJ2-7; TRBD2 matches at 9 bases. Germline CDR1 is LNHDA and CDR2 is SQIVND (reference sequence). The CDR3 is made up of 15 amino acids. The trim removed 5 bases at V and 4 bases at J, leaving 9 bases unmatched. The DNA for the CDR3 is TGTGCCAGTAGTGTGGGTAGCGGGAGTGGTTACGAGCAGTACTTC. Translating gives CASSVGSGSGYEQYF. Supplemented by reference TRBV19 and TRBJ2-7, the full variable domain reads DGGITQSPKYLFRKEGQNVTLSCEQNLNHDAMYWYRQDPGQGLRLIYYSQIVNDFQKGDIAEGYSVSREKKESFPLTVTSAQKNPTAFYLCASSVGSGSGYEQYFGPGTRLTVT.

This clone occurred a few times. The chain employs TRBV10-3 and TRBJ1-1; a possible D gene is TRBD1 (6 bases). Germline V gene lookup returns CDR1 ENHRY and CDR2 SYGVKD. Deletions cut 6 bases from V and 3 bases from J, with 11 bases between. The CDR3 sequence is 13 residues long. The CDR3 coding sequence is TGTGCCATCAGCGGGACACTCGACACTGAAGCTTTCTTT. Amino acids: CAISGTLDTEAFF.

CDR3 DNA: TGTGCCAGCAGCTCCTTGTCCGGCCCCTATGGCTACACCTTC. Residues: CASSSLSGPYGYTF. The genes are TRBV11-2 and TRBJ1-2; no clear D gene. The germline gives CDR1 SGHAT, CDR2 FQNNGV. The CDR3 extends over 14 amino acids. V was clipped by 4 bases and J by 4 bases, with 13 bases between them.

This rearrangement joins TRBV20-1 to TRBJ1-1; D call uncertain. This CDR3 region has 10 residues. CDR1 is DFQATT, CDR2 SNEGSKA, per germline (reference sequence). Trimming removed 5 bases at V and 4 bases at J, with 5 bases between. CDR3 region: CSAPRTEAFF. CDR3 bases: TGCAGTGCTCCCCGCACTGAAGCTTTCTTT.

The genes are TRBV29-1 and TRBJ2-7; D is unclear. Per germline, CDR1 SQVTM and CDR2 ANQGSEA. Trimming stripped 5 bases from V and 7 bases from J, with 15 bases between. CDR3 length: 12 residues. The CDR3, as DNA: TGCAGCGTTAGAAGCCTCGGGTGGGAGCAGTACTTC. This translates into CSVRSLGWEQYF.

The chain recombines TRBV5-6 with TRBJ1-6; 8 nucleotides align to TRBD1. This CDR3 comprises 18 residues. CDR1 SGHDT and CDR2 YYEEEE come from the germline V gene. J lost 2 bases, V lost 3 bases, and 10 bases had no gene match. The chain's CDR3 is CASSSLDRGSTYNSPLHF. Written as DNA, the CDR3 is TGTGCCAGCAGCTCCCTTGACAGGGGATCGACCTATAATTCACCCCTCCACTTT. The variable domain in full, with the rest retrieved from reference TRBV5-6 and TRBJ1-6, is DAGVTQSPTHLIKTRGQQVTLRCSPKSGHDTVSWYQQALGQGPQFIFQYYEEEERQRGNFPDRFSGHQFPNYSSELNVNALLLGDSALYLCASSSLDRGSTYNSPLHFGNGTRLTVT.

In this sample, this clone turned up a few times. The rearrangement links TRBV6-5 to TRBJ1-5, with D possibly being TRBD1 (5 bases). The CDR3 runs 13 residues. CDR1 is MNHEY and CDR2 is SVGAGI in the germline V gene. V lost 3 bases and J lost 6, with 9 bases in between. The CDR3 DNA reads as TGTGCCAGCAGTTATGGGGGAGGTCAGCCCCAGCATTTT. Translating gives CASSYGGGQPQHF.

This clone was recorded only once. The rearrangement uses TRBV7-8 and TRBJ2-5; TRBD2 agrees at 9 bases. CDR3 length equals 16 residues. Germline lookup yields CDR1 SGHVS and CDR2 FQNEAQ. Trimming cost V 0 bases and J 5 bases; bases outside gene matches: 7. The CDR3 nucleotides read TGTGCCAGCAGCTTAGCGGCGGGGGGGACCCTTGAGACCCAGTACTTC. Its protein is CASSLAAGGTLETQYF.

The V and J genes are TRBV7-6 and TRBJ1-5; D call uncertain. Trimming stripped 1 base from V and 1 base from J, with 8 bases between. Per the germline V gene, CDR1 is SGHVS and CDR2 is FNYEAQ. This CDR3 region has 15 residues. CDR3 sequence (DNA): TGTGCCAGCAGCTTAGGGGGAGCGAGCAATCAGCCCCAGCATTTT. This translates into CASSLGGASNQPQHF. The whole variable domain, remainder taken from reference TRBV7-6 and TRBJ1-5, is GAGVSQSPRYKVTKRGQDVALRCDPISGHVSLYWYRQALGQGPEFLTYFNYEAQQDKSGLPNDRFSAERPEGSISTLTIQRTEQRDSAMYRCASSLGGASNQPQHFGDGTRLSIL.

This chain connects TRBV13 to TRBJ2-6; D may be TRBD1 or TRBD2 (6 bases each). Germline CDR1 is PRHDT and CDR2 is FYEKMQ (reference sequence). The CDR3 runs 16 residues. V lost 6 bases, J lost 2 bases, and 14 bases lay in between. The CDR3: CASSEGGKTGANVLTF. The CDR3 bases are TGTGCCAGCAGTGAAGGGGGGAAAACTGGGGCCAACGTCCTGACTTTC.

The rearrangement joins TRBV7-9 to TRBJ1-2, with D uncertain. The germline V gene encodes CDR1 SEHNR and CDR2 FQNEAQ (reference sequence). The CDR3 sequence is 15 residues long. Between the trimmed V and J ends, which lost 3 bases and 6 bases, there was a span of 17 bases. The CDR3 coding sequence is TGTGCCAGCAGCTTTGCAGAAACACAAACTCATGGCTACACCTTC. It yields the protein CASSFAETQTHGYTF.

This chain links TRBV28 with TRBJ1-5; the D is unclear. This CDR3 region has 16 residues. The V end lost 4 bases, the J end lost 0 bases, and 13 bases lay between the germline ends. Germline assignment: CDR1 MDHEN and CDR2 SYDVKM. In DNA form, the CDR3 reads TGTGCCAGCAGTTATTCCGGAGCTAATAGCAATCAGCCCCAGCATTTT. Amino acid sequence: CASSYSGANSNQPQHF.

The genes are TRBV6-5 and TRBJ2-7; 8 bases fit TRBD1. V shed 5 bases, J shed 3 bases, and the junction held 6 bases outside the gene matches. CDR3 length: 14 residues. Per germline, CDR1 MNHEY and CDR2 SVGAGI. CDR3 sequence reads: CASSRTGNYYEQYF. The CDR3 nucleotides are TGTGCCAGCAGTCGGACAGGGAACTACTACGAGCAGTACTTC.

This clone was seen once. The rearrangement joins TRBV4-1 to TRBJ1-1; perhaps TRBD1 as D (5 bases). V dropped 7 bases and J dropped 4 bases, with 16 bases sitting between them. The CDR3 consists of 14 residues. The germline gives CDR1 MGHRA, CDR2 YSYEKL. CDR3 in amino acids: CASNQGIWVTEAFF. CDR3 DNA: TGCGCCAGCAACCAGGGAATTTGGGTCACTGAAGCTTTCTTT.

This clone was seen a handful of times. The rearrangement uses TRBV5-4 and TRBJ2-1; TRBD1 matches 7 bases. This CDR3 contains 13 residues. Germline V CDR1 and CDR2: SGHNT, YYREEE (reference sequence). The V and J ends lost 4 bases and 6 bases, in that order; junction bases with no gene match: 4. CDR3 region: CASSEQGINEQFF. As DNA, the CDR3 is TGTGCCAGCAGCGAACAGGGGATCAATGAGCAGTTCTTC.

The chain uses TRBV4-3 and TRBJ2-7; D perhaps matches TRBD2 (6 bases). The germline V gene encodes CDR1 LGHNA and CDR2 YSLEER. This CDR3 spans 16 amino acids. The V end was cut by 0 bases, the J end by 2 bases, with 14 bases between. The CDR3 sequence: CASSQESSGFPYEQYF. For the CDR3, the DNA is TGCGCCAGCAGCCAAGAAAGTAGCGGCTTCCCCTACGAGCAGTACTTC.

In DNA, the CDR3 is TGTGCCTGGACCTTCCAGGGGGTAGCGGGGGGTCCAAGCACAGATACGCAGTATTTT. It specifies CAWTFQGVAGGPSTDTQYF. This rearrangement joins TRBV30 to TRBJ2-3; 10 bases line up with TRBD2. The ends lost 4 bases at V and 0 bases at J; junction bases unmatched: 16. The germline V gene encodes CDR1 GTSNPN and CDR2 SVGIG (reference sequence). The CDR3 is made up of 19 amino acids.

The rearrangement links TRBV9 to TRBJ2-5; TRBD2 agrees at 10 bases. Looked up from germline, CDR1 is SGDLS and CDR2 is YYNGEE. Trimming cost V 4 bases and J 2 bases; bases outside gene matches: 8. The CDR3 spans 16 residues. CDR3 nucleotides: TGTGCCAGCAGCCCCGGACTAGCGGAGCTACAAGAGACCCAGTACTTC. This gives the protein CASSPGLAELQETQYF.